The clone carrying this TCR beta chain was seen a few times. TCRdb itself ran the 5' RACE reads through MiXCR, one entry per CDR3 protein. Counted here are under 500,000 distinct CDR3 sequences, roughly 20% occurring once; the ten biggest clones make up around 17%. The data stem from a study of T cells after yellow fever vaccination. CDR3 length equals 14 residues. V lost 3 bases and J lost 6, with 12 bases in between. The sequencing used PBMCs, collected before the yellow fever booster vaccination. The receptor comes from a man younger than 35 who received the YFV17D yellow fever vaccine. The J gene is TRBJ1-5, the V gene TRBV12-3 or TRBV12-4; D not certain. The CDR3 here is CASSFGLLTQPQHF. The CDR3 DNA reads as TGTGCCAGCAGTTTTGGGCTTTTAACTCAGCCCCAGCATTTT.